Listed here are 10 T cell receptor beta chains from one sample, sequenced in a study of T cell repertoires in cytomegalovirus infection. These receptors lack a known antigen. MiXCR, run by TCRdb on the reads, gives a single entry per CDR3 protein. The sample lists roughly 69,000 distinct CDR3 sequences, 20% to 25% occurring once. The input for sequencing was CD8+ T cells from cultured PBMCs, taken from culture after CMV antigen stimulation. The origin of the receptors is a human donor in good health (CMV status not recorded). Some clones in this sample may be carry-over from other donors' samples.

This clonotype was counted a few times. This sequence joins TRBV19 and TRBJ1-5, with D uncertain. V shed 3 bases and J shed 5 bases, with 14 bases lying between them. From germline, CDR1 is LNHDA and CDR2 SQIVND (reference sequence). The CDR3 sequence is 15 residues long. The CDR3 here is CASSIKGRSDQPQHF. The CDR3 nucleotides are TGTGCCAGTAGTATTAAGGGCAGGAGCGATCAGCCCCAGCATTTT.

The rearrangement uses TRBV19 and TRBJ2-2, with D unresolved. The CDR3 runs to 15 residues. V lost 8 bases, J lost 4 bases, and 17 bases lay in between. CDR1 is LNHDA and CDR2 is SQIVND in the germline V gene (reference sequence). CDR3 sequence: CASSSYERSTGELFF. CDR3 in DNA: TGTGCCAGTTCCAGCTATGAACGGAGCACCGGGGAGCTGTTTTTT.

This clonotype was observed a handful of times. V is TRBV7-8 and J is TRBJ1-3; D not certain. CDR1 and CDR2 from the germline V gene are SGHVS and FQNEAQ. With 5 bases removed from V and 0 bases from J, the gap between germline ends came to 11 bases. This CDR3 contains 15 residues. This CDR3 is CASSPYSSSGNTIYF. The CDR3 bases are TGTGCCAGCAGCCCCTATTCGAGCTCTGGAAACACCATATATTTT. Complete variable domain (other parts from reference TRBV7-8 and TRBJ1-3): GAGVSQSPRYKVAKRGQDVALRCDPISGHVSLFWYQQALGQGPEFLTYFQNEAQLDKSGLPSDRFFAERPEGSVSTLKIQRTQQEDSAVYLCASSPYSSSGNTIYFGEGSWLTVV.

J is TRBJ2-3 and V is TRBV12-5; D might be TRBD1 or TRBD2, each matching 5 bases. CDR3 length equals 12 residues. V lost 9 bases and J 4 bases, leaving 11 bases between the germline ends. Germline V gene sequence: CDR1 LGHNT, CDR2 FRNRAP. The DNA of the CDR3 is TGTGCTAGCCTGGGGGACCCAGATACGCAGTATTTT. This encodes CASLGDPDTQYF.

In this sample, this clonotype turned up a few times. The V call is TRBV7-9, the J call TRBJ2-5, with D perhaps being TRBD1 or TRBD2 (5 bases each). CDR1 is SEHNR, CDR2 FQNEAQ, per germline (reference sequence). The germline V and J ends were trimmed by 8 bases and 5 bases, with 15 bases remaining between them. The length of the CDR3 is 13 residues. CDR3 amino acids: CASVRGDRETQYF. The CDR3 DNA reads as TGTGCCAGCGTACGAGGGGATCGGGAGACCCAGTACTTC. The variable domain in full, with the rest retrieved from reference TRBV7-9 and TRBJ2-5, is DTGVSQNPRHKITKRGQNVTFRCDPISEHNRLYWYRQTLGQGPEFLTYFQNEAQLEKSRLLSDRFSAERPKGSFSTLEIQRTEQGDSAMYLCASVRGDRETQYFGPGTRLLVL.

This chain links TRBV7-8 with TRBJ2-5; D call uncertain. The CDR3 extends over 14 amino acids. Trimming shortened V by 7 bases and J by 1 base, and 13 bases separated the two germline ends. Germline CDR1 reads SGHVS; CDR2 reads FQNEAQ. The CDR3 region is CASTRKAFQETQYF. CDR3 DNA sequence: TGTGCCAGCACTCGCAAGGCGTTCCAAGAGACCCAGTACTTC. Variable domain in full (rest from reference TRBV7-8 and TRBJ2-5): GAGVSQSPRYKVAKRGQDVALRCDPISGHVSLFWYQQALGQGPEFLTYFQNEAQLDKSGLPSDRFFAERPEGSVSTLKIQRTQQEDSAVYLCASTRKAFQETQYFGPGTRLLVL.

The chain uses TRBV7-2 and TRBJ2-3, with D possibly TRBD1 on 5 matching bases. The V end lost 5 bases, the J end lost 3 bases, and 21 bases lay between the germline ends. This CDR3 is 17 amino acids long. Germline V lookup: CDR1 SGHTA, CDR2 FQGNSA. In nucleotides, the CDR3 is TGTGCCAGCAGCCCGGCCGGTTTTCAGGGCTTGACAGATACGCAGTATTTT. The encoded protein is CASSPAGFQGLTDTQYF.

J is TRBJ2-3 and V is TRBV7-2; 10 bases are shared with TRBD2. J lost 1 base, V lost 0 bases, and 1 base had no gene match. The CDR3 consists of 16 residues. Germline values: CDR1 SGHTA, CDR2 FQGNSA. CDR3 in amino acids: CASSLALAGGTDTQYF. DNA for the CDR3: TGTGCCAGCAGCTTAGCGCTAGCGGGGGGCACAGATACGCAGTATTTT.

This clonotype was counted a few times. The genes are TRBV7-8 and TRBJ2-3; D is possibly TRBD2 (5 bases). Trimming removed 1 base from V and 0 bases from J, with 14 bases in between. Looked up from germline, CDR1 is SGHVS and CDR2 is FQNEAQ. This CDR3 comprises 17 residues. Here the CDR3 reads CASSLGEGSPSTDTQYF. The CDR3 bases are TGTGCCAGCAGCTTAGGCGAGGGATCCCCTAGCACAGATACGCAGTATTTT.

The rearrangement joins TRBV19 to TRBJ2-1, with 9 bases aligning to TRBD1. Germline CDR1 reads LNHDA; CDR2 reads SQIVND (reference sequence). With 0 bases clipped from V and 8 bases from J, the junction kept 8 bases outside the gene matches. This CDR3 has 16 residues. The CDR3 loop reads CASSIDLPGQGDEQFF. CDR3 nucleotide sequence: TGTGCCAGTAGTATAGATTTGCCGGGACAGGGAGATGAGCAGTTCTTC.